This T cell receptor (beta chain) is from a study of blood T cells in healthy people across ages. Study-wide findings and caveats: Diversity of TCR beta per million T cells declined in a roughly linear way with age.

Sample-barcoded 5' priming and a J-beta primer mix drove a second PCR of about 6 to 11 cycles. One entry per CDR3 protein results from TCRdb running MiXCR on the 5' RACE reads. This table holds 450,000 to 600,000 distinct CDR3 sequences, 25% to 35% found once. Points on this clonotype: Its specificity is not known.

These data were also filed under a second study, of T cells of mothers and their children. That work adds: Healthy Caucasian mothers, a few in number, and their six children were the donors. The yield was over 9.5 million TCR beta CDR3 reads from each mother and a few million from each child.

The receptor was derived from a boy aged 2-15 years in good health. The sample was blood.

The CDR3 region is CASVTETDSGETQYF. In DNA form, the CDR3 reads TGCGCCAGCGTAACTGAGACAGACTCGGGAGAGACCCAGTACTTC. The V call is TRBV10-1, the J call TRBJ2-5, with TRBD1 as a possible D gene (5 bases). CDR3 size: 15 residues. V lost 8 bases to trimming and J lost 4 bases, with 20 bases between them. Germline V gene lookup returns CDR1 WNHNN and CDR2 SYGVQD (reference sequence).